This note documents a single T cell receptor (beta chain) sequence. Germline CDR1 reads SEHNR; CDR2 reads FQNEAQ (reference sequence). The CDR3 contains 15 residues. V was pared by 4 bases and J by 2 bases, with 9 bases between. This specimen belongs to a study of blood T cell repertoires in COVID-19. About the study: Sites across the United States, Italy and Spain contributed samples from acute and convalescent COVID-19. Sources were T cells, B-cell-depleted T cells, or PBMCs; the material itself was cDNA or gDNA.

Original data processing: Reference gene primer amplification in the assay estimated nucleated cell counts. Libraries were prepared by immunoSEQ multiplex PCR; TCRdb keeps only in-frame clonotypes and omits some of them. For V, J and clone size, that table is used; D and trimming come from the DNA. The sample records 130,000 to 150,000 clones, roughly nine tenths being singletons. What was sequenced was peripheral blood. The TCR comes from a man between 18 and 29 years old with COVID-19, enrolled during active disease. J is TRBJ1-6 and V is TRBV7-9; D ambiguous. CDR3 sequence (DNA): TGTGCCAGCAGCTCCTCCCCCCCCTATAATTCACCCCTCCACTTT. This sequence encodes CASSSSPPYNSPLHF.